This TCR beta chain was documented in a study of CD8 T cells in ankylosing spondylitis (dated by TCRdb to 2016 to 2017). Notes on the research overall: To find TCR variants linked to disease, the study profiled T cell receptor beta repertoires in ankylosing spondylitis patients and healthy donors. In total, the full study cohort was made up of roughly 110 healthy donors and 20 to 25 ankylosing spondylitis patients. Peripheral blood was sampled, and synovial fluid was also collected from ankylosing spondylitis patients.

Sequencing used an Illumina HiSeq 2500. TCR beta libraries were prepared by quantitative 5'-RACE with molecular barcodes. The study's own analysis went as follows. A new computational method, built on a probabilistic model of VDJ rearrangement, was used to identify disease-linked TCR variants. TCRdb handled the public reads itself, with Q25 trimming in fastp and clone calling in MiXCR, and kept productive beta chains. One record per CDR3 amino acid sequence lists the most common genes and DNA. The V and J calls and clone size come from TCRdb's table, not from the authors' own analysis. Counted in this sample were 210,000 or so distinct CDR3 sequences; approximately 24% of them appeared once. Just over 6.5% of the sample lies in the top ten. CDR1 and CDR2, per the germline V gene, are KGHDR and SFDVKD. The CDR3 goes from the cysteine to the phenylalanine over 15 residues. The kept DNA is CDR3 alone, 45 bases in frame from the first base. V trim: 3 bases; J trim: 4 bases; unmatched bases: 8.

Here is what the overall study found, with its caveats: A TCR beta motif of fewer than 10 highly homologous amino acid variants appeared characteristic of blood from ankylosing spondylitis patients. According to the report, matched synovial fluid samples from ankylosing spondylitis patients were significantly enriched for the disease-linked clones. The disease-linked clones showed a CD8+ phenotype and occurred at relatively low frequencies in peripheral blood. Some motif variants were previously reported in synovial fluid and blood of reactive arthritis patients, suggesting common disease-initiation mechanisms.

Concerning this clonotype itself: No antigen is known for it. This may be a read error, as it is one base from a much larger clone.

The rearranged segments are TRBV24-1 and TRBJ2-7, with TRBD2 matching 7 junction bases. The sample taken for sequencing was blood, either unsorted or a sorted T cell fraction (not recorded which). This clonotype was obtained from a male donor with ankylosing spondylitis or in good health (not recorded which). The CDR3 region reads CATSDPGPGGYEQYF. The nucleotide sequence is given as TGTGCCACCAGTGATCCTGGCCCGGGAGGATACGAGCAGTACTTC.